This T cell receptor beta chain stems from a study of blood T cells in healthy people across ages. For the second PCR, which ran for roughly 6 to 12 cycles, a sample-barcoded 5' primer and a J-beta primer mix were used. Each CDR3 protein is one row after TCRdb ran MiXCR on the 5' RACE reads. The table lists around 1,000,000 distinct CDR3 sequences, about two fifths of them singletons. This clonotype has only a few counts. Germline V gene data show CDR1 as LGHNA and CDR2 as YSLEER. This CDR3 contains 13 residues. V was pared by 4 bases and J by 14 bases, with 10 bases of the junction left unmatched. The sequence was obtained from a man aged 18 to 30 in good health. The chain uses TRBV4-3 and TRBJ1-1, with 10 bases fitting TRBD1. The sample was blood. The CDR3 is CASSPTTGTGVFF. CDR3 coding DNA: TGCGCCAGCAGCCCAACAACCGGGACAGGGGTCTTCTTT.